Listed here are 8 T cell receptor beta chains from one sample, sequenced in a study of memory CD4+ T cells and cytomegalovirus serostatus. Single viable CD3+CD4+CD8-CD45RO+ cells were sorted as the memory CD4+ T cells. Generated by immunoSEQ multiplex PCR, the TCRdb table keeps only in-frame clones and is missing some. This sample has 50,000 to 70,000 clones; about 73% occur once, and the top ten carry about 3%. Sequencing was done on a sample of memory CD4+ T cells from blood. The source is an adult in good health and CMV-seropositive.

This chain connects TRBV7-9 to TRBJ1-2; D is ambiguous. Germline CDR1 SEHNR, CDR2 FQNEAQ (reference sequence). V was clipped by 2 bases and J by 4 bases, with 11 bases between them. The CDR3 length is 14 residues. This CDR3 reads CASSLNGAAYGYTF. The DNA of the CDR3 is TGTGCCAGCAGCTTAAACGGAGCAGCCTATGGCTACACCTTC.

The chain recombines TRBV21-1 with TRBJ2-6; the table's TRBD2 call for D was not verified on the DNA. TRBV21-1 is given as a pseudogene. CDR3 length: 19 amino acids. The CDR3 region has the DNA TGTGCCAGCAGCCACGGTAGGCGGGGCCCACCCCCTGGGGCCAACGTCCTGACTTTC. Translating gives CASSHGRRGPPPGANVLTF.

The chain carries TRBV2 and TRBJ2-6; D unclear. The CDR3 has 11 amino acids. Germline V CDR1 and CDR2: SNHLY, FYNNEI. V lost 9 bases to trimming and J lost 2 bases, with 2 bases between them. CDR3 sequence: CARAGANVLTF. For the CDR3, the DNA is TGTGCCAGAGCTGGGGCCAACGTCCTGACTTTC.

The chain carries TRBV28 and TRBJ2-5; the match to TRBD2 covers 8 bases. Per the germline V gene, CDR1 is MDHEN and CDR2 is SYDVKM. V lost 7 bases to trimming and J lost 0 bases; unmatched junction nucleotides: 7. This CDR3 is built from 15 residues. The CDR3 coding sequence is TGTGCCAGCAACCGCATAGCGGGGAACCAAGAGACCCAGTACTTC. This translates into CASNRIAGNQETQYF.

This clone appeared a few times. The chain uses TRBV10-3 and TRBJ1-5; D perhaps matches TRBD1 (6 bases). The CDR3 covers 13 residues. From germline, CDR1 is ENHRY and CDR2 SYGVKD. With 7 bases removed from V and 5 bases from J, the gap between germline ends came to 12 bases. The CDR3 spells CAIKQGLDQPQHF. The CDR3, as DNA: TGTGCCATCAAACAGGGTTTGGATCAGCCCCAGCATTTT.

The rearrangement joins TRBV4-3 to TRBJ2-6; TRBD2 matches at 7 bases. CDR1 is LGHNA, CDR2 YSLEER, per germline. The CDR3 length is 18 residues. The V segment lost 0 bases and the J segment 0 bases; nucleotides outside the gene matches: 5. The DNA for the CDR3 is TGCGCCAGCAGCCAAGAGGGAGGGCTAAGCTCTGGGGCCAACGTCCTGACTTTC. It translates to CASSQEGGLSSGANVLTF.

The V and J genes are TRBV5-8 and TRBJ1-1, with D hard to call. CDR1 is SGHTS, CDR2 YDEGEE, per germline. Trimming removed 1 base at V and 6 bases at J, with 7 bases between. The CDR3 has 12 residues. CDR3 protein: CASSLYFSEAFF. In nucleotides, the CDR3 is TGTGCCAGCAGCTTGTATTTCTCTGAAGCTTTCTTT.

The chain carries TRBV2 and TRBJ2-3, with 15 bases aligning to TRBD2. The CDR3 has 20 residues. J lost 5 bases, V lost 6 bases, and 18 bases had no gene match. Germline V gene data show CDR1 as SNHLY and CDR2 as FYNNEI. Here the CDR3 DNA reads TGTGCCAGCAGACGGACTAGCGGGAGGGCCGGAACTGGACTCGTAGATACGCAGTATTTT. Translating gives CASRRTSGRAGTGLVDTQYF. Full variable domain (remainder filled in from reference TRBV2 and TRBJ2-3): EPEVTQTPSHQVTQMGQEVILRCVPISNHLYFYWYRQILGQKVEFLVSFYNNEISEKSEIFDDQFSVERPDGSNFTLKIRSTKLEDSAMYFCASRRTSGRAGTGLVDTQYFGPGTRLTVL.